This paragraph covers one TCR beta chain sequence. Its target is unknown. Fresh 10 ml peripheral blood yielded PBMCs. Germline V gene data show CDR1 as ENHRY and CDR2 as SYGVKD. The V segment lost 7 bases and the J segment 2 bases; nucleotides outside the gene matches: 3. This CDR3 spans 14 amino acids. The sample comes from a study of T cells in Graves' hyperthyroidism and ophthalmopathy. Whole-study findings and limits: A 13 V-J model separated ophthalmopathy from stable hyperthyroidism.

RNA transcripts were the template for amplifying TCR beta CDR3 regions. HTBI primers were the set used in a first-round RT-PCR of the TCR CDR3. From the multiplex PCR reads, TCRdb called clonotypes with MiXCR, one entry per CDR3 protein. Of about 840,000 distinct CDR3 sequences listed, 38% were seen once; the top ten hold 7.5% to 9.5%. The chain recombines TRBV10-3 with TRBJ2-2; 8 bases fit TRBD1. What was sequenced was blood. This clonotype was obtained from a man younger than 30 with Graves' hyperthyroidism. The CDR3: CAIKGTGNTGELFF. DNA for the CDR3: TGTGCCATCAAGGGGACAGGCAACACCGGGGAGCTGTTTTTT.